This paragraph reports one TCR beta chain. Its cognate antigen has yet to be identified. Base qualities are not recorded, but no much larger clone differs from it by a single base. PBMCs were isolated by Ficoll-Paque density gradient centrifugation. This sample is drawn from a study of T-cell memory formation after mild COVID-19 (dated by TCRdb to about 2021). At the level of the whole study: Most TCR sequence clusters were specific to one of the two donors. Two young, previously healthy adult volunteers, one female and one male, were included in the cohort. Longitudinal TCRalpha and TCRbeta repertoire sequencing tracked T-cell clones expanding and contracting after mild COVID-19 in two donors. What the study reported, not specific to this receptor: SARS-CoV-2 specificity was not confirmed for the second-wave clones peaking on day 37. Contracting CD4+ clones were located mainly in the CM and EM memory subsets, whereas CD8+ clones were found to be enriched in EMRA. Only a couple of mild cases were covered in the study, and larger cohorts including severe cases with pre-infection samples were considered necessary. Some responding clones were detected in pre-infection memory, which suggested that pre-existing cross-reactive memory T cells had joined the SARS-CoV-2 response. Clones that contracted from day 15 to 85 showed balanced CD4/CD8 phenotypes, whereas a second wave of clones that expanded from day 15 to 37 leaned towards CD4+.

Sequencing used an Illumina NovaSeq 6000. TCRalpha and TCRbeta cDNA libraries were built by 5'RACE with constant-segment primers, adding sample barcodes and unique molecular identifiers. Trizol reagent was used to extract RNA from every sample. The libraries were amplified in two PCR steps, and the second step added a second sample barcode and Illumina TruSeq adapters. Libraries were sequenced on an Illumina NovaSeq with 2 x 150 bp paired-end reads. In the original analysis: With migec v1.2.7, reads were demultiplexed and then collapsed into UMI-guided consensus sequences. With mixcr v2.1.11, UMI consensuses were aligned to TRA and TRB V and J templates and assembled into clonotypes. Clonotypes were classified as expanded or contracted when called significant by both edgeR and NoisET, with noise models trained on biological replicates. For edgeR calls, the cutoffs were a false discovery rate-adjusted p below 0.01 and a log2 fold-change threshold of 1. PCA with hierarchical clustering of max-normalized trajectories of the 1000 most abundant clonotypes was used as exploratory dynamics analysis. Each responding clone was given a CD4 or CD8 phenotype based on the CD4+ and CD8+ repertoires, which had been sequenced separately. TCRdb reworked the public reads: Q25 trimming with fastp, MiXCR clone assembly, productive beta chains retained. Every distinct CDR3 protein forms one entry, paired with its most common genes and DNA. TCRdb, not the original authors, processed these V and J calls. Present in this sample are around 110,000 distinct CDR3 sequences, roughly 12% of which were seen just once. Clones ranked in the top ten supply more than 25% of the sample.

The CDR3 contains 18 residues, cysteine and phenylalanine counted. Only the CDR3 region is kept as DNA, spanning 54 bases read in frame from base 1. After removal of 4 bases from V and 6 bases from J, the junction retains 15 bases not matched to a gene. Reading the germline V gene gives CDR1 SGDLS and CDR2 YYNGEE. The sequence joins TRBV9 to TRBJ2-7, and 14 bases in between align with TRBD2. The specimen sequenced was PBMCs or a T cell subset sorted from them (not recorded which). The TCR comes from an adult woman who had mild COVID-19 (a few samples of this study predate the infection). The sample titles of this study are shuffled in the database, so cell type and time point are left out; the donor was told from shared clones. This receptor carries the CDR3 CASSPRTSGGPVRFEQYF. The nucleotides read TGTGCCAGCAGCCCTCGGACTAGCGGGGGGCCTGTAAGGTTCGAGCAGTACTTC.